This TCR beta chain was observed in a study of cytomegalovirus exposure and HLA in healthy donors (TCRdb year 2017). In terms of the full investigation: According to an earlier analysis of several hundred of the donors, 150 million to 200 million T cells yielded roughly 110 million unique TCR beta sequences and roughly 280 Gb of sequence data. Besides the first cohort of 550 to 750 subjects, a separate validation cohort made up of roughly 120 different subjects was used. An early release covering around 630 HLA-typed donors comprised 250 to 350 gigabases of sequencing data and 85 million to 100 million unique TCR sequences. Rather than drawing on any new phenotypic data, the later analysis identified candidate immune exposures from TCR beta sequences and the way those sequences occurred across donors. The study profiled the T cell repertoires of 500 to 800 subjects by immunosequencing and related them to cytomegalovirus serostatus. Among the roughly 400 genotyped donors, 81% belonged to the genetic ancestry cluster associated with self-reported Caucasian donors. Roughly 5 DR-DQ haplotypes were handled as single units for association and clustering, since linkage in the cohort was strong. Class I and class II HLA loci were covered by the typing at four-digit resolution. In an earlier analysis of roughly 580 of the donors, high-throughput TCR beta sequencing was used to judge whether each TCR beta V gene segment behaved as functional or pseudogenic. The study aimed to test whether cataloging public T cell receptors could reveal signatures of past pathogen exposure. A later genetic analysis used genome-wide SNP genotypes for about 55% of the 666 donors, treating that subset as a discovery cohort. Every repertoire in the discovery cohort had been generated on one and the same sequencing platform. Across some 400 genotyped donors of the cohort, an average of about 250,000 unique TCR beta nucleotide sequences per donor were sequenced, and around 19% of those sequences were non-productive. Donor age, sex, ethnicity and CMV serostatus were collected together with the repertoire data. Typing coverage varied by locus: about 629-630 donors for A, B, C, DRB1 and DQB1; 500 to 550 for DQA1; over 600 for DPA1; under 490 for DPB1. A later analysis re-examined previously published TCR beta repertoires from around 670 donors and added high-resolution HLA genotyping to investigate patterns of TCR occurrence. To predict cytomegalovirus infection status, the study combined high-throughput TCR immunosequencing, statistical association of individual TCRs with disease status, and machine learning.

The cohort was made up of 666 healthy bone marrow donors. All cohort members were sampled while nominally healthy, although unrecorded immune exposures were likely present. The donor was CMV seropositive and belonged to the group of more than 250 seropositive cohort members. Each donor provided a peripheral blood sample, and peripheral blood mononuclear cells were used for TCR beta sequencing. The Qiagen DNeasy Blood Extraction Kit was used to extract genomic DNA from the blood cell samples. From V the trimming removes 1 base and from J it removes 3 bases, while the gene matches leave 10 bases of the junction unaccounted for. CDR1 and CDR2 are read off the germline V gene as KGHSH and LQKENI. Taken from cysteine to phenylalanine, the CDR3 has 17 residues. Of all the DNA, just the CDR3 is kept, 51 bases in frame from base 1. The paper's findings and limits, for the study overall: Seventeen rarely observed V segments, including chromosome 9 orphons, were excluded from the earlier analysis of approximately 500 of the donors because counts were too low. Sequencing depth was assumed to be roughly uniform across donors in the presence/absence analyses, though that assumption may not hold. Strong co-occurrence of HLA alleles, especially DR and DQ, made assigning TCR associations to individual alleles difficult. In vitro tests confirmed that a few of the cytomegalovirus-associated TCR beta chains recognize cytomegalovirus antigens. The classifier was reported to diagnose cytomegalovirus status with high specificity and sensitivity in both the original and validation cohorts. A total of some 180 TCR beta chains were listed by the study as associated with cytomegalovirus. In a later analysis, TCR association rates were found to vary across HLA loci, with the most associated TCRs seen for DRB1 alleles and the fewest for HLA-C alleles. The authors suggested that the approach could potentially be extended to other disease states and immunological phenotypes. A later analysis found that most CMV-associated TCR beta chains appeared HLA-restricted, with HLA associations seemingly driven largely by CMV exposure. Because HLA typing was missing for some donors at each locus, association tests included only the typed subset. The 87-base-pair reads could not distinguish some IMGT-functional V segments, including TRBV6-2 and TRBV6-3, so those segments were excluded. Several of the top co-occurrence clusters appeared to be linked to parvovirus B19, influenza, CMV and Epstein-Barr virus, according to a later analysis. Broadly in line with IMGT annotations, most TCR beta V segments showed up in productive rearrangements about 90% or about 30% of the time in an earlier analysis of roughly 590 of the donors. Most TCR sequences were seen in very few donors, while some public TCRs were found in many individuals. Linkage disequilibrium might explain the correlated functional status among segregating V segments, but an unknown experimental factor could not be excluded. Only TCR beta chains were sequenced in this cohort, and the absence of alpha or paired-chain data limited detectable features. A further reported finding was that TCR beta sequences accurately predicted the HLA-A and HLA-B alleles for most subjects in the first cohort. In a later analysis, HLA-associated TCR beta chains were found to be more clonally expanded and to have lower generation probabilities than equally common non-associated chains. Specific HLA alleles were associated with over 15,000 TCR beta sequences at a false discovery rate of 0.05 in a later analysis. A cluster of highly shared sequence variants was judged likely to represent a technical artifact of the sequencing pipeline. In a later genetic analysis, fewer N-insertions in productive TCRs were reported among donors in an Asian-associated ancestry cluster than the roughly 640-donor mean. The only immune exposure information available for the cohort was CMV serostatus. V-gene and J-gene trimming of TCR beta chains was associated with a missense DCLRE1C variant in a later genetic analysis, and the association was replicated in an independent cohort.

Of note for this clone: No antigen is known for it. Per-nucleotide qualities are absent, and no much larger clonotype sits a single base away.

The library was produced with the immunoSEQ multiplex PCR assay. The multiplex PCR relied on a mix of 60 forward primers for TCR Vbeta segments and 13 reverse primers for TCR Jbeta segments. The CDR3 region of rearranged TCR beta genes was amplified from genomic DNA with a multiplex PCR assay. The Illumina HiSeq System was used to sequence the amplified TCR beta libraries as 87-base-pair reads. From the authors' description of their analysis: A later analysis tallied roughly 76 million unique TCR beta chains across the 610 or so repertoires, and approximately 9.9 million of those chains were shared by two or more donors. Raw reads were error-corrected and collapsed into unique sequences with a nearest-neighbor algorithm that merged closely related sequences to remove PCR and sequencing errors. V, D and J gene segments were assigned by aligning CDR3 sequences to IMGT reference sequences. For a sequence to be retained, at least a six-nucleotide match to both a V gene segment and a J gene segment was required. A rearrangement was called productive if the CDR3 had no stop codons and remained in frame with V and J, and every other rearrangement was called non-productive. Following IMGT convention, CDR3 was defined as the stretch from the second conserved V-encoded cysteine to the conserved J-encoded phenylalanine. The earlier analysis of about 610 of the donors excluded sequences that lacked an unambiguous match to a single V gene segment. In an earlier analysis of 587 of the donors, V segments were called functional above 56.7% productive rearrangements and were called segregating when the between-donor standard deviation exceeded 5%. A statistical classification framework was built for diagnosing cytomegalovirus status from the catalog of TCR beta chain sequences. V and J gene assignment, in a later analysis, came from comparing TCR nucleotide sequences with IMGT/GENE-DB human TR gene sequences. A later analysis assigned CDR3 sequences and most-parsimonious VDJ recombination scenarios with the TCRdist pipeline. A later analysis defined each TCR beta chain by its CDR3 amino acid sequence plus V-gene family, and excluded reads lacking a unique V-gene family. A later analysis removed 592 highly shared, low-generation-probability nucleotide sequences to deal with suspected cross-contamination and a sequencing artifact. In a later analysis, a clonal expansion index for each public chain was calculated from normalized within-repertoire ranks of inferred template counts. In a later analysis, generation probabilities were computed using a VDJ recombination model fitted to out-of-frame rearrangements, and the results were checked against IGoR. In a later analysis, hypergeometric tests were used to score TCR-TCR, TCR-HLA and TCR-CMV co-occurrence, with a repertoire-size bias correction applied to TCR pairs. False discovery rates were estimated in a later analysis by permuting HLA or CMV assignments 20 times. In a later analysis, co-occurring TCRs were grouped using DBSCAN, and TCRdist sequence similarity was added for clustering within HLA-allele-positive subsets. For co-occurrence clustering, repertoires with fewer than 30,000 or more than 120,000 public chains were excluded, along with four to six repertoires with anomalous nucleotide sharing. The clones in this table, taken by TCRdb from immuneACCESS, are in-frame only. Not every clone is retained; where verified, under half of the shortfall comes from an unresolved V gene, and the cause of the rest is unknown. V and J calls and clone size come straight from that table; D and trimming were deduced from the DNA. Present in this sample are over 150,000 clones, approximately 71% of which were seen just once. Around 4% of the sample comes from the top ten.

Sequenced input: PBMCs. The chain is encoded by TRBV18 joined to TRBJ1-2, with 8 middle bases fitting TRBD1. This TCR derives from a woman younger than 30 in good health and CMV-seropositive. The CDR3 protein is CASSPRQGTWVYYGYTF. Here is the DNA: TGTGCCAGCTCACCACGACAGGGGACGTGGGTTTACTATGGCTACACCTTC.